A single sample gave rise to the 18 T cell receptor beta chains below, sequenced in a study of CD8+ T cells in alopecia areata. In each case, RNA was isolated and then reverse transcribed into cDNA as the sequencing template. Sequencing was performed with immunoSEQ multiplex PCR; in TCRdb, only in-frame clones are kept and a portion is missing. Of 45,000 to 70,000 clones detected, 96% appear once; the ten largest clones hold around a quarter. The specimen was CD8+ T cells sorted from blood, collected at week 0. These receptors were collected from a human donor with alopecia areata.

CDR3 DNA: TGTGCCACCAGCGGCCGGGACAGGGGACCCCAAGAGACCCAGTACTTC. Translating it yields CATSGRDRGPQETQYF. The chain is built from TRBV15 and TRBJ2-5; TRBD1 matches 10 bases. CDR1 is LNHNV and CDR2 is YYDKDF in the germline V gene (reference sequence). V lost 5 bases, J lost 1 base, and 7 bases stayed unmatched. The CDR3 totals 16 residues. The whole variable domain, filled in from reference TRBV15 and TRBJ2-5, reads DAMVIQNPRYQVTQFGKPVTLSCSQTLNHNVMYWYQQKSSQAPKLLFHYYDKDFNNEADTPDNFQSRRPNTSFCFLDIRSPGLGDTAMYLCATSGRDRGPQETQYFGPGTRLLVL.

The J gene is TRBJ2-5, the V gene TRBV29-1; no definite D call. The CDR3 runs to 12 residues. Trimming took 3 bases from V and 4 from J, leaving 9 bases between them. Germline CDR1 SQVTM, CDR2 ANQGSEA. CDR3 nucleotide sequence: TGCAGCGTTGAGGCTAGAGGAGAGACCCAGTACTTC. Translating gives CSVEARGETQYF.

The chain employs TRBV7-6 and TRBJ2-3; D possibly corresponds to TRBD2 (5 bases). This CDR3 contains 14 residues. Trimming shortened V by 5 bases and J by 5 bases, and 14 bases separated the two germline ends. Germline loops: CDR1 SGHVS, CDR2 FNYEAQ. The CDR3 loop reads CASSLGSEGDTQYF. In DNA, the CDR3 is TGTGCCAGCAGCCTAGGATCCGAGGGAGATACGCAGTATTTT.

The genes are TRBV27 and TRBJ1-4; possibly TRBD1 for D (5 bases). Germline CDR1 is MNHEY and CDR2 is SMNVEV (reference sequence). The CDR3 totals 15 residues. Trimming removed 6 bases at V and 1 base at J, with 12 bases between. The CDR3 here is CASRPRQKTNEKLFF. CDR3 DNA: TGTGCCAGCAGACCCAGACAGAAAACTAATGAAAAACTGTTTTTT.

The J gene is TRBJ2-3, the V gene TRBV29-1, with 11 positions matching TRBD2. With V trimmed by 4 bases and J by 5 bases, 11 bases remained unmatched. Germline V lookup: CDR1 SQVTM, CDR2 ANQGSEA. The CDR3 is 16 residues long. CDR3 sequence: CSVGVELAGALDTQYF. CDR3 bases: TGCAGCGTTGGGGTAGAACTAGCGGGGGCTTTAGATACGCAGTATTTT.

The rearrangement uses TRBV9 and TRBJ2-3, with 9 bases that match TRBD1. Looked up from germline, CDR1 is SGDLS and CDR2 is YYNGEE. This CDR3 region has 16 residues. V lost 0 bases, J lost 4 bases, and 6 bases stayed unmatched. CDR3 residues: CASSVEGTGLPDTQYF. In nucleotides, the CDR3 is TGTGCCAGCAGCGTAGAGGGGACAGGGCTCCCAGATACGCAGTATTTT.

V is TRBV27 and J is TRBJ1-2; 7 positions match TRBD1. Germline values: CDR1 MNHEY, CDR2 SMNVEV (reference sequence). Trimming cost V 6 bases and J 1 base; bases outside gene matches: 8. The CDR3 has 15 residues. As DNA, the CDR3 is TGTGCCAGCAGCTCCCCTGGGACAGATAACTATGGCTACACCTTC. Its translation is CASSSPGTDNYGYTF.

This clone has a single count. The chain combines TRBV29-1 with TRBJ1-2; a possible D gene is TRBD1 (6 bases). The CDR3 covers 14 residues. V was cut by 7 bases and J by 0 bases, with 15 bases left in between. Per the germline V gene, CDR1 is SQVTM and CDR2 is ANQGSEA. CDR3 region: CSAPGGHANYGYTF. As DNA, the CDR3 is TGCAGCGCTCCCGGGGGACACGCTAACTATGGCTACACCTTC.

The V call is TRBV7-6, the J call TRBJ1-1, with D possibly matching TRBD1 (5 bases). The germline V and J ends were trimmed by 4 bases and 3 bases, with 15 bases remaining between them. CDR1 and CDR2 (germline): SGHVS, FNYEAQ. This CDR3 is 15 amino acids long. CDR3 bases: TGTGCCAGCAGCTCCCTACTAGGGACGGACACTGAAGCTTTCTTT. Its protein is CASSSLLGTDTEAFF.

The gene calls are TRBV4-3 and TRBJ2-7; D unclear. The germline V gene has CDR1 LGHNA and CDR2 YSLEER. The CDR3 has 14 residues. V was trimmed by 0 bases and J by 3 bases, leaving 9 bases between them. The CDR3 sequence: CASSQEWSGYEQYF. CDR3 sequence (DNA): TGCGCCAGCAGCCAAGAGTGGTCTGGCTACGAGCAGTACTTC.

The table lists this clone with a count of one. The chain recombines TRBV7-9 with TRBJ2-7; D possibly matches TRBD1 or TRBD2 (6 bases each). Trimming shortened V by 3 bases and J by 6 bases, and 12 bases separated the two germline ends. Per germline, CDR1 SEHNR and CDR2 FQNEAQ (reference sequence). This CDR3 region has 13 residues. CDR3 DNA sequence: TGTGCCAGCAGCTTGGGGGCCGGGGGCGAGCAGTACTTC. Its translation is CASSLGAGGEQYF. The variable domain in full, completed from reference TRBV7-9 and TRBJ2-7, reads DTGVSQNPRHKITKRGQNVTFRCDPISEHNRLYWYRQTLGQGPEFLTYFQNEAQLEKSRLLSDRFSAERPKGSFSTLEIQRTEQGDSAMYLCASSLGAGGEQYFGPGTRLTVT.

The gene calls are TRBV7-9 and TRBJ2-1; weak D call: TRBD1 (6 bases). Germline V gene sequence: CDR1 SEHNR, CDR2 FQNEAQ (reference sequence). This CDR3 spans 12 amino acids. Between the trimmed V and J ends, which lost 3 bases and 9 bases, there was a span of 9 bases. In DNA form, the CDR3 reads TGTGCCAGCAGCTTGACAGGAGGTGAGCAGTTCTTC. Its protein product is CASSLTGGEQFF.

The CDR3 loop reads CASSYDTSNTEAFF. Here the CDR3 DNA reads TGTGCCAGCAGTTACGACACCTCGAACACTGAAGCTTTCTTT. The chain is built from TRBV6-5 and TRBJ1-1; D ambiguous. CDR3 length equals 14 residues. Trimming stripped 2 bases from V and 1 base from J, with 8 bases between. Germline V lookup: CDR1 MNHEY, CDR2 SVGAGI.

The chain carries TRBV21-1 and TRBJ1-1; TRBD1 was called by the table and not checked on the DNA. TRBV21-1 is reported as a pseudogene. The CDR3 loop spans 14 amino acids. The DNA of the CDR3 is TGTGCCAGCAGCAAAGCGGACAGGGGACTCCAAGCTTTCTTT. This encodes CASSKADRGLQAFF.

This chain uses TRBV5-1 with TRBJ2-5; D is ambiguous. Looked up from germline, CDR1 is SGHRS and CDR2 is YFSETQ. The V and J ends lost 4 bases and 3 bases respectively, with 7 bases between them. CDR3 size: 12 residues. The CDR3 here is CASSGSEETQYF. DNA of the CDR3: TGCGCCAGCAGCGGCAGTGAAGAGACCCAGTACTTC.

CDR3 sequence: CASSLEAATEAFF. CDR3 bases: TGTGCCAGCAGCTTAGAGGCAGCCACTGAAGCTTTCTTT. The chain links TRBV7-6 to TRBJ1-1, with unresolved D. The germline V gene encodes CDR1 SGHVS and CDR2 FNYEAQ. Trimming shortened V by 1 base and J by 4 bases, and 7 bases separated the two germline ends. The CDR3 loop spans 13 amino acids. Complete variable domain (other parts from reference TRBV7-6 and TRBJ1-1): GAGVSQSPRYKVTKRGQDVALRCDPISGHVSLYWYRQALGQGPEFLTYFNYEAQQDKSGLPNDRFSAERPEGSISTLTIQRTEQRDSAMYRCASSLEAATEAFFGQGTRLTVV.

This chain joins TRBV7-2 and TRBJ2-3; D is unresolved. CDR1 is SGHTA, CDR2 FQGNSA, per germline. Trimming removed 4 bases at V and 4 bases at J, with 18 bases between. CDR3 length: 16 amino acids. CDR3 sequence reads: CASSSPLDAPSDTQYF. CDR3 nucleotides: TGTGCCAGCAGCTCCCCCCTGGACGCCCCATCAGATACGCAGTATTTT.

The J gene is TRBJ2-7, the V gene TRBV6-5, with D perhaps TRBD2 (6 bases). Trimming pared 2 bases from V and 2 bases from J, leaving 10 bases between. The CDR3 runs 14 residues. Germline CDR1 reads MNHEY; CDR2 reads SVGAGI. The CDR3 spells CASSYGTGAYEQYF. CDR3 nucleotides: TGTGCCAGCAGTTACGGGACGGGGGCCTACGAGCAGTACTTC.